This TCR beta chain was captured in a study of Ad26.COV2.S vaccination and SARS-CoV-2 variants. TCRdb's copy holds only in-frame clones and misses some; the assay was immunoSEQ multiplex PCR. This sample has 300,000 to 350,000 clones; roughly 90% occur once, and the top ten carry approximately 5%. Notes on the study in general: Post-vaccination spike-specific CD8+ and CD4+ T cell responses reportedly had substantial breadth.

With 1 base removed from V and 5 bases from J, the gap between germline ends came to 14 bases. There are 15 residues in the CDR3. The V gene's germline CDR1 is LNHNV and CDR2 YYDKDF (reference sequence). About this clone: The antigen remains unidentified.

Indicated treatment: 15 to 20 received Ad26.COV2.S at low or high dose, single or two shots; several received placebo; per-sample allocation not given. The investigators took samples on day 63 after the first vaccine or placebo injection. This sample comprised peripheral blood, obtained in a trial of Ad26.COV2.S vaccine versus placebo. The TCR comes from a person between 18 and 60 years old who received the Ad26.COV2.S COVID-19 vaccine or a placebo. The rearrangement joins TRBV15 to TRBJ1-1; D ambiguous. Here the CDR3 DNA reads TGTGCCACCAGCAGAGGGGTCACTGGGAAGACTGAAGCTTTCTTT. It specifies CATSRGVTGKTEAFF.